This T cell receptor (beta chain) was recorded in a study of T cell responses to AZD1222 COVID-19 vaccine. Measured with immunoSEQ multiplex PCR; TCRdb has only the in-frame clones, and not every one. The table has some 120,000 clones, 85% to 90% seen once; the top ten hold under 35%. The study, taken as a whole, reports: Reportedly, nearly half of unique spike TCRs recognized epitopes outside B.1.351/B.1.1.7 mutations. Repertoires in all cases were sampled only once the peak T cell response had passed.

On this clone itself: Its antigen is not identified.

Trimming took off 6 bases at V and 1 base at J, with 16 bases between the two ends. The CDR3 covers 15 residues. Germline-derived CDR1 and CDR2 are MNHEY and SVGAGI. This sample comprised peripheral blood, obtained on day 0 of AZD1222 vaccination. The receptor comes from an adult in good health. V usage is TRBV6-5 and J usage is TRBJ2-7; TRBD2 is a possible D gene (6 bases). CDR3: CASSRETRPSYEQYF. The CDR3 nucleotides are TGTGCCAGCAGCCGGGAGACAAGACCATCCTACGAGCAGTACTTC.